A single sample gave rise to the 30 T cell receptor delta chains below, sequenced in a study of gamma-delta T cells after stem cell transplantation. TCRdb processed the RT-PCR reads again with the CATT caller. Here the sample spans 1,500 to 2,000 delta-chain clones, approximately 2.4% being singletons. Sequenced material: gamma-delta T cells. These receptors were collected from a human donor. It is not recorded whose cells these are; they may come from a transplant donor.

This clone has more than one count but fewer than ten. TCRdb shows a much larger clone's protein in place of this DNA's translation, and the two differ at residue 8, likely through a read error; the protein shown is translated from the DNA. The genes are TRDV2 and TRDJ3; 7 bases agree with TRDD3. Germline V gene sequence: CDR1 GEAIGNYY, CDR2 EKD. The CDR3 is 20 amino acids. Trimming at V came to 0 bases and at J to 0 bases, leaving 10 bases not matched to a gene. Here the CDR3 DNA reads TGTGCCTGTGACACCGTTCTAAGGGATACAAGCTCCTGGGACACCCGACAGATGTTTTTC. It specifies CACDTVLRDTSSWDTRQMFF.

Worth noting for this clone: The TCRdb record carries a much larger clone's protein, which differs from this DNA's translation at residue 5; a read error is the likely cause, and the protein listed here is the DNA translation. The chain recombines TRDV2 with TRDJ3; 13 nucleotides align to TRDD3. This CDR3 has 21 residues. CDR1 and CDR2 from the germline V gene are GEAIGNYY and EKD. V shed 3 bases, J shed 0 bases, and the junction held 10 bases outside the gene matches. The CDR3 DNA is TGTGCCTGTGACTCCTCAACTGGGGGATACGCAGGCTCCTGGGACACCCGACAGATGTTTTTC. Translating gives CACDSSTGGYAGSWDTRQMFF.

A note on this clone: This probably arose from a read error, given a far larger clone one base away. Additional DNA sequences in this sample encode the identical CDR3. J is TRDJ3 and V is TRDV2; weak D call: TRDD3 (5 bases). There are 21 residues in the CDR3. Trimming stripped 0 bases from V and 2 bases from J, with 22 bases between. Germline CDR1 is GEAIGNYY and CDR2 is EKD. CDR3 loop: CACDTTGTGDPNPWDTRQMFF. The DNA for the CDR3 is TGTGCCTGTGACACCACCGGTACCGGGGACCCAAACCCCTGGGACACCCGACAGATGTTTTTC.

The chain has TRDV2 and TRDJ1, with TRDD3 identical over 11 bases. Germline loops: CDR1 GEAIGNYY, CDR2 EKD. V was clipped by 3 bases and J by 0 bases; unmatched bases: 17. CDR3 length equals 20 residues. CDR3: CACDALLGDKGKTYTDKLIF. For the CDR3, the DNA is TGTGCCTGTGACGCCCTACTGGGGGATAAGGGAAAAACGTACACCGATAAACTCATCTTT.

As regards this clone: TCRdb pairs this DNA with a much larger clone's protein that differs at residue 4, likely a read error; the protein shown was translated from the DNA. The CDR3 DNA reads TGTGCCTGTGGCCTTACTGGGGTCTCCTGGGACACCCGACAGATGTTTTTC. Residues: CACGLTGVSWDTRQMFF. The genes are TRDV2 and TRDJ3, with TRDD3 identical over 7 bases. J was trimmed by 0 bases and V by 5 bases; bases with no gene match: 6. CDR3 length: 17 amino acids. Germline V gene data show CDR1 as GEAIGNYY and CDR2 as EKD.

This clone turned up a few times. A read error is likely here: a far larger clone is one base away. Other DNA sequences of this sample code for an identical CDR3. V and J are TRDV2 and TRDJ3, with 13 positions matching TRDD3. CDR1 GEAIGNYY and CDR2 EKD come from the germline V gene. The CDR3 spans 22 residues. The CDR3 is CACDTGGLGDTGGSWDTRQMFF. CDR3 DNA: TGTGCCTGCGACACCGGAGGACTGGGGGATACGGGTGGCTCCTGGGACACCCGACAGATGTTTTTC.

This clone was detected a few times. The protein that TCRdb holds for this DNA derives from a much larger clone and differs from the translated DNA at residue 12, which likely indicates a read error; the protein shown here is translated from the DNA. This chain joins TRDV2 and TRDJ1; TRDD3 matches at 8 bases. Germline V lookup: CDR1 GEAIGNYY, CDR2 EKD. The CDR3 is 18 amino acids. J was trimmed by 2 bases and V by 3 bases; bases with no gene match: 16. The CDR3 loop reads CACDPLSGGLRVTDKLIF. In DNA form, the CDR3 reads TGTGCCTGTGACCCCCTTTCTGGGGGACTCCGGGTGACCGATAAACTCATCTTT.

This clone has a handful of counts. A far larger clone is one nucleotide away, so this likely arose from a read error. This same CDR3 is encoded by further DNA sequences in the sample. The chain uses TRDV2 and TRDJ1; unclear D gene. The CDR3 is made up of 14 amino acids. Trimming left V 1 base short and J 5 bases short, with 13 bases between. Germline assignment: CDR1 GEAIGNYY and CDR2 EKD. CDR3 nucleotides: TGTGCCTGTGACACTCTAGGGGTTGATGATAAACTCATCTTT. This sequence encodes CACDTLGVDDKLIF.

In this sample, this clone turned up a few times. A far larger clone is off by one base, so a read error is likely. The same CDR3 also results from other DNA sequences found in this sample. This CDR3 reads CACDTVPTGGYDKYTDKLIF. The CDR3 DNA is TGTGCCTGTGACACAGTCCCTACTGGGGGATACGATAAGTACACCGATAAACTCATCTTT. The chain is built from TRDV2 and TRDJ1; 13 positions match TRDD3. Trimming removed 1 base from V and 0 bases from J; junction bases left unmatched: 13. CDR3 length equals 20 residues. Germline-derived CDR1 and CDR2 are GEAIGNYY and EKD.

This clone was recorded a few times. Given a far larger clone just one base away, this is likely a sequencing read error. Other DNA sequences from this sample encode an identical CDR3 as well. This chain uses TRDV2 with TRDJ1; 9 bases fit TRDD2. The CDR3 contains 19 residues. Unmatched junction bases numbered 17, after V lost 0 bases and J lost 4 bases. Germline V lookup: CDR1 GEAIGNYY, CDR2 EKD. The CDR3 spells CACDTHLPTIRGDYDKLIF. CDR3 DNA sequence: TGTGCCTGTGACACCCACCTTCCTACAATCCGTGGAGACTACGATAAACTCATCTTT.

The rearrangement links TRDV2 to TRDJ1; D is undetermined. Germline lookup yields CDR1 GEAIGNYY and CDR2 EKD. V was trimmed by 2 bases and J by 2 bases, leaving 8 bases between them. The CDR3 runs 13 residues. CDR3 in DNA: TGTGCCTGTGACAGACTCGGAACCGATAAACTCATCTTT. It encodes CACDRLGTDKLIF.

This clone occurred a few times. The protein held in TCRdb is that of a much larger clone and does not match this DNA's translation at residue 5, likely because of a read error; the protein shown is translated from the DNA. The V and J genes are TRDV2 and TRDJ1, with TRDD3 matching 8 bases. The V gene end was trimmed by 3 bases and the J gene end by 0 bases; junction bases not matched to a gene: 11. The CDR3 length is 17 residues. Germline lookup yields CDR1 GEAIGNYY and CDR2 EKD. In DNA, the CDR3 is TGTGCCTGTGACGCCGTCCGGGGGATATCGTACACCGATAAACTCATCTTT. Amino acids: CACDAVRGISYTDKLIF.

Only a few counts were recorded for this clone. A far larger clone differs by one base, so this is likely a read error. Different DNA sequences within this sample yield the same CDR3. The CDR3 DNA sequence: TGTGCCTGTGACCCTCTACTGGGGGATCGTGGCGCCGACAAACTCATCTTT. This codes for CACDPLLGDRGADKLIF. V gene TRDV2 combines with J gene TRDJ1, with 10 bases lining up with TRDD3. The germline V gene encodes CDR1 GEAIGNYY and CDR2 EKD. CDR3 size: 17 residues.

Remarks on this clone: Translating this DNA gives a protein that differs at residue 17 from the TCRdb one, which belongs to a much larger clone; a read error is likely, and the protein shown is this translation. The V gene is TRDV2, the J gene TRDJ1; 9 bases map to TRDD3. The CDR3 is made up of 18 amino acids. Germline assignment: CDR1 GEAIGNYY and CDR2 EKD. CDR3 in amino acids: CACDTVYTGGDYTDKLTF. The CDR3, as DNA: TGTGCCTGTGACACTGTCTATACTGGGGGAGATTACACCGATAAACTCACCTTT.

This clone occurred many times. Only one base separates this from a far larger clonotype, so it likely reflects a read error. In nucleotides, the CDR3 is TGTGCCTGTGATAAACCGGGGGATAAGGGAAAAACGTACACCGATAAACTCATCTTT. This codes for CACDKPGDKGKTYTDKLIF. V and J are TRDV2 and TRDJ1; 8 bases agree with TRDD3. This CDR3 region has 19 residues. Losses at the gene ends were 4 bases for V and 0 bases for J; bases not matched to a gene: 18. Germline CDR1 GEAIGNYY, CDR2 EKD.

This clone was observed a few times. Since a far larger clone is one base different, this is likely a read error. The same CDR3 also results from other DNA sequences found in this sample. The chain joins TRDV2 to TRDJ1, with 8 bases that match TRDD3. The CDR3 loop spans 14 amino acids. The V gene's germline CDR1 is GEAIGNYY and CDR2 EKD. Trimming at V came to 5 bases and at J to 0 bases, leaving 4 bases not matched to a gene. Here the CDR3 reads CACVPLGDTDKLIF. In DNA form, the CDR3 reads TGTGCCTGTGTACCACTGGGGGACACCGATAAACTCATCTTT.

This clone occurred a few times. This likely stems from a read error, as it lies one base from a far larger clone. Other nucleotide sequences in the sample specify the same CDR3. The V and J genes are TRDV2 and TRDJ1, with 9 bases matching TRDD3. The trim removed 4 bases at V and 12 bases at J, leaving 20 bases unmatched. The germline V gene has CDR1 GEAIGNYY and CDR2 EKD. The CDR3 loop spans 16 amino acids. CDR3 coding DNA: TGTGCCTGTGATACGCTGGGGGATGGGGGCGATAAAAGGATCATCTTT. Protein: CACDTLGDGGDKRIIF.

Of note for this clone: The TCRdb protein, from a much larger clone, departs from this DNA's translation at residue 17, likely by read error; the protein shown derives from the DNA. The chain recombines TRDV2 with TRDJ1; 11 bases map to TRDD3. The CDR3 extends over 19 amino acids. Germline CDR1 and CDR2: GEAIGNYY and EKD. This CDR3 reads CACDKVLGDKGTLTAQFFF. CDR3 nucleotide sequence: TGTGCCTGTGACAAAGTACTGGGGGATAAGGGGACTTTGACAGCACAATTCTTCTTT.

This clone was recorded a few times. CDR3 in DNA: TGTGCCTGTGACACCGTACTGGGGGACCCTGGTCGGGAGGATAAACTCATCTTT. Amino acids: CACDTVLGDPGREDKLIF. The rearrangement links TRDV2 to TRDJ1; 9 bases map to TRDD3. Germline V CDR1 and CDR2: GEAIGNYY, EKD. Unmatched junction bases numbered 15, after V lost 0 bases and J lost 5 bases. The length of the CDR3 is 18 residues.

With respect to this clone: A far larger clone is just one base off, so this is likely a read error. V and J are TRDV2 and TRDJ1; TRDD3 agrees at 12 bases. This CDR3 is built from 22 residues. Germline values: CDR1 GEAIGNYY, CDR2 EKD. As DNA, the CDR3 is TGTGCCTGTGACCTAATTTCTTCCGCTCTACTGGGGGATACAAGGGGCACCGATAGACTCATCTTT. Protein sequence: CACDLISSALLGDTRGTDRLIF.

Points on this clone: The translation of this DNA and the TCRdb protein of a much larger clone differ at residue 15, probably owing to a read error; the protein shown here is translated from the DNA. J is TRDJ3 and V is TRDV2; TRDD3 aligns across 9 bases. The CDR3 runs 23 residues. Germline values: CDR1 GEAIGNYY, CDR2 EKD. V trimming: 3 bases; J trimming: 2 bases; junction bases outside the gene matches: 22. CDR3: CACDSPPTASGGLPPWDTRQMFF. Written as DNA, the CDR3 is TGTGCCTGTGACTCCCCTCCTACGGCCTCTGGGGGATTACCCCCCTGGGACACCCGACAGATGTTTTTC.

This clone was seen only a few times. Other DNA sequences within the sample encode an identical CDR3. The chain's CDR3 is CACDALLGDTGASDKLIF. CDR3 bases: TGTGCCTGTGACGCCCTACTGGGGGATACGGGAGCCTCCGATAAACTCATCTTT. This chain joins TRDV2 and TRDJ1, with 13 bases aligning to TRDD3. The CDR3 spans 18 residues. CDR1 and CDR2 (germline): GEAIGNYY, EKD. The V and J ends lost 3 bases and 3 bases, in that order; junction bases with no gene match: 12.

A note on this clone: A junction boundary mismatches the germline segment, possibly from a read error. This CDR3 is also generated by other DNA sequences in the sample. This sequence joins TRDV2 and TRDJ1; TRDD3 matches at 8 bases. This CDR3 is built from 21 residues. CDR1 and CDR2 from the germline V gene are GEAIGNYY and EKD. The CDR3 loop reads CACDTGFRSTGGRQYTDKLIF. The CDR3, as DNA: TGTGCCTGTGACACCGGGTTCCGGAGTACTGGGGGCCGACAGTACACCGATAAGCTCATCTTT.

This clone has just a few counts. A read error may be the cause here, since a much bigger clone is one base away. Other nucleotide sequences in the sample specify the same CDR3. The chain combines TRDV2 with TRDJ1; TRDD3 matches at 7 bases. CDR1 is GEAIGNYY and CDR2 is EKD in the germline V gene. The CDR3 consists of 15 residues. The DNA of the CDR3 is TGTGCCTGCGACACGGTCGGGGGGGATTACGATAAACTCATCTTT. Translating it yields CACDTVGGDYDKLIF.

This clone was seen repeatedly, ten times or more. A far larger clone is off by one base, so a read error is likely. The rearrangement uses TRDV2 and TRDJ1; 9 bases are a match to TRDD3. Germline lookup yields CDR1 GEAIGNYY and CDR2 EKD. The CDR3 runs 25 residues. Trimming took 3 bases from V and 0 from J; bases not matched to a gene: 34. This CDR3 reads CACDALVSGGSSPSQEANYTDKLIF. In nucleotides, the CDR3 is TGTGCCTGTGACGCCCTGGTATCTGGGGGATCATCTCCCAGTCAGGAGGCTAATTACACCGATAAACTCATCTTT.

This clone appeared a few times. A read error is likely here: a far larger clone is one base away. The CDR3 DNA is TGTGCCTGTGACACCGTAAGCCTTCCTACGGAAGAGAGGATGGAGTTTAGGTCCTGGGGCACCCGACAGATGTTTTTC. Encoded protein: CACDTVSLPTEERMEFRSWGTRQMFF. The chain couples TRDV2 to TRDJ3, with 9 bases matching TRDD2. Germline CDR1 is GEAIGNYY and CDR2 is EKD. This CDR3 spans 26 amino acids.

This clone was detected a few times. The protein TCRdb gives is from a much larger clone and does not agree with this DNA's translation at residue 17, likely a read error; the protein shown here comes from the DNA. The rearrangement joins TRDV2 to TRDJ3; TRDD3 aligns across 9 bases. Germline-derived CDR1 and CDR2 are GEAIGNYY and EKD. The CDR3 loop spans 23 amino acids. The CDR3 DNA reads as TGTGCCTGTGACTCCCCTCCTACGGCCTCTGGGGGATTACCCTCCTGGGGCACCCGACAGATGTTTTTC. Residues: CACDSPPTASGGLPSWGTRQMFF.

The table lists this clone with a few counts. The amino acid sequence in TCRdb belongs to a much larger clone and departs from this DNA's translation at residue 9, likely a sequencing read error; the sequence shown is translated from the DNA. This sequence joins TRDV2 and TRDJ1, with 7 bases aligning to TRDD3. Germline V gene sequence: CDR1 GEAIGNYY, CDR2 EKD. This CDR3 has 14 residues. The ends lost 1 base at V and 5 bases at J; junction bases unmatched: 6. CDR3 nucleotide sequence: TGTGCCTGTGACACTCTGGGGGTTAATGATAAACTCATCTTT. Its protein is CACDTLGVNDKLIF.

As for this clone: It is likely a read error: a sequence one base away is far more abundant. Other DNA sequences of this sample code for an identical CDR3. This rearrangement joins TRDV2 to TRDJ3; D is possibly TRDD2 or TRDD3 (7 bases each). Germline V gene sequence: CDR1 GEAIGNYY, CDR2 EKD. This CDR3 spans 20 amino acids. CDR3 bases: TGTGCCTGTGACACCGCGGCTGGGGGCCCACCTTCCTGGGACACCCGACAAATGTTTTTC. Translating it yields CACDTAAGGPPSWDTRQMFF.

This clone has more than one count but fewer than ten. A far larger clone is only one base removed, so a read error is likely. In the same sample, other DNA sequences code for this CDR3. CDR3 nucleotides: TGTGCCTGTGACACTGTCTATACTGGGGGAGATTACACCGATAAACTCATATTT. This encodes CACDTVYTGGDYTDKLIF. V gene TRDV2 combines with J gene TRDJ1; TRDD3 matches at 9 bases. Germline CDR1 and CDR2: GEAIGNYY and EKD. CDR3 size: 18 residues.